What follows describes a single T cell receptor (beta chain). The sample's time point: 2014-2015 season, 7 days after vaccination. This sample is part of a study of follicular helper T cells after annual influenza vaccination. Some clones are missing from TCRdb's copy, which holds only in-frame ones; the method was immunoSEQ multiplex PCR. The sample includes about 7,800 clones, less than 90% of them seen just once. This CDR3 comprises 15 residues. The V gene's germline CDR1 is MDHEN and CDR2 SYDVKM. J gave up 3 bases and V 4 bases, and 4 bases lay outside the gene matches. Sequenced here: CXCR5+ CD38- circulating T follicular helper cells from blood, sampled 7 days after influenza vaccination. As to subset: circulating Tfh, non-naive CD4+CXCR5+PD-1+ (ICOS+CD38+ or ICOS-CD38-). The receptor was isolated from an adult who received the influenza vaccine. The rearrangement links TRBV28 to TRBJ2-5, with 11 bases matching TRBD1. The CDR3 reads CASSSGTGGKETQYF. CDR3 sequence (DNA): TGTGCCAGCAGTTCTGGGACAGGGGGAAAAGAGACCCAGTACTTC.